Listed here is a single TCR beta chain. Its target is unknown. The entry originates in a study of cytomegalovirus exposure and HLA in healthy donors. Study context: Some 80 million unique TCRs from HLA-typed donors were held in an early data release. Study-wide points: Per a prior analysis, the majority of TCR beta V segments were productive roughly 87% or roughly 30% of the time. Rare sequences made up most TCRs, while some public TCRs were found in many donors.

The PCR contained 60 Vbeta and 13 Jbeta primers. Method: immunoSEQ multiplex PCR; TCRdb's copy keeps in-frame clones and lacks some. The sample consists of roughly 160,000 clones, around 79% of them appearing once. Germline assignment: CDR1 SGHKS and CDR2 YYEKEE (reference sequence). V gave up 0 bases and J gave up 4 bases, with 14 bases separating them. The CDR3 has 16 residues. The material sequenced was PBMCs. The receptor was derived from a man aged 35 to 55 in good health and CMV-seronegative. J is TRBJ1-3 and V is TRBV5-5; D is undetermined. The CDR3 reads CASSLDGLGGGNTIYF. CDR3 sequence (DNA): TGTGCCAGCAGCTTGGATGGACTTGGCGGGGGAAACACCATATATTTT.